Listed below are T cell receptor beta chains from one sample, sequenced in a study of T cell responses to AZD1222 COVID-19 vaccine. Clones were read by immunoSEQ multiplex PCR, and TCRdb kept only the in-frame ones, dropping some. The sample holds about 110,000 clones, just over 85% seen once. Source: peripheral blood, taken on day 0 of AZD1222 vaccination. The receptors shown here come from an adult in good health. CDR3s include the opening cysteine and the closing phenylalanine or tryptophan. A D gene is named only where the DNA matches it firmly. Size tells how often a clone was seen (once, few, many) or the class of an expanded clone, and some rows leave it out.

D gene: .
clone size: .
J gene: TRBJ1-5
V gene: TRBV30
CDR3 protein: CAWSSGRENQPQHF
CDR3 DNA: TGTGCCTGGAGTTCTGGACGGGAAAATCAGCCCCAGCATTTT

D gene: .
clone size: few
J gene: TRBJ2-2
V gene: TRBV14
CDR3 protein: CASSHWDQPTGELFF
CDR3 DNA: TGTGCCAGCAGCCATTGGGACCAACCCACCGGGGAGCTGTTTTTT

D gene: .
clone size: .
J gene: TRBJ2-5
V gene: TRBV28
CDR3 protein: CASSFNVVRRGETQYF
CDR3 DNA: TGTGCCAGCAGTTTTAATGTAGTCCGGCGGGGAGAGACCCAGTACTTC

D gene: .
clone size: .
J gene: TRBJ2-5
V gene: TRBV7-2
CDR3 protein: CASSLGGGVQETQYF
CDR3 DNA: TGTGCCAGCAGCTTAGGAGGGGGTGTGCAGGAGACCCAGTACTTC

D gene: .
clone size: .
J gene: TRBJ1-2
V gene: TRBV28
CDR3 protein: CASRRGGATGYTF
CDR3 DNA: TGTGCCAGCCGCCGGGGGGGGGCGACGGGCTACACCTTC

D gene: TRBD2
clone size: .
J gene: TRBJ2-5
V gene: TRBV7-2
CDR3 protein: CASSPGVLAGGQETQYF
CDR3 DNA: TGTGCCAGCAGCCCCGGGGTGCTAGCGGGGGGCCAAGAGACCCAGTACTTC

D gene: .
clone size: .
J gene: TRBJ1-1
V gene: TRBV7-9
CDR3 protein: CASSLEGGTEAFF
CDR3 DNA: TGTGCCAGCAGCTTAGAGGGGGGCACTGAAGCTTTCTTT

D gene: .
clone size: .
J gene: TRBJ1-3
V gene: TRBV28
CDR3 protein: CASSSPQGTGNTIYF
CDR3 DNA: TGTGCCAGCAGTTCACCACAGGGAACTGGAAACACCATATATTTT

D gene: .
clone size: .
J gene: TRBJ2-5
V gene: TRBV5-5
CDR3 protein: CASSLSGQETQYF
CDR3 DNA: TGTGCCAGCAGCTTATCGGGACAAGAGACCCAGTACTTC

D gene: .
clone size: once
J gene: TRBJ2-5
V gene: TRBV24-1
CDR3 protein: CATSDYTGTGQETQYF
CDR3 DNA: TGTGCCACCAGTGATTACACGGGGACGGGCCAAGAGACCCAGTACTTC

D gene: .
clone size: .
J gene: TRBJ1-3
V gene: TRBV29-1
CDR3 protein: CSVVIGSGNTIYF
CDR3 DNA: TGCAGCGTAGTTATCGGCTCTGGAAACACCATATATTTT

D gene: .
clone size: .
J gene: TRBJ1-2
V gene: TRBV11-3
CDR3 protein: CASSLDRAGYGYTF
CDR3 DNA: TGTGCCAGCAGCTTAGATCGGGCAGGCTACGGCTACACCTTC

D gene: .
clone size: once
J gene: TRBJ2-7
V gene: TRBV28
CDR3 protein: CASSLARPPYEQYF
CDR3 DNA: TGTGCCAGCAGTTTAGCCAGGCCCCCATACGAGCAGTACTTC

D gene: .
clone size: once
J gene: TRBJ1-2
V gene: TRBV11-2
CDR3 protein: CASSPDTYGYTF
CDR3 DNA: TGTGCCAGCAGCCCCGACACTTATGGCTACACCTTC

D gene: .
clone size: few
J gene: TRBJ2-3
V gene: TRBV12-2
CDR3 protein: CAYLPGATDTQYF
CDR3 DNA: TGTGCATATCTCCCTGGGGCAACAGATACGCAGTATTTT

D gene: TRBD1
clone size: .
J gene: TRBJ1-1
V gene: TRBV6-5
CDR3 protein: CASSRGQGLNTEAFF
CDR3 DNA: TGTGCCAGCAGTCGGGGACAGGGCTTGAACACTGAAGCTTTCTTT

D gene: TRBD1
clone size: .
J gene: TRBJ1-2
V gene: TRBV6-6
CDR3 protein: CASRTTGTGVLGYTF
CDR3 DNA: TGTGCCAGCAGGACGACCGGGACAGGGGTTTTAGGCTACACCTTC

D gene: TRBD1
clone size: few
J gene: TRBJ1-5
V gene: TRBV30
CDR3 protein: CAWTSGGGQPQHF
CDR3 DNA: TGTGCCTGGACCTCAGGGGGGGGGCAGCCCCAGCATTTT

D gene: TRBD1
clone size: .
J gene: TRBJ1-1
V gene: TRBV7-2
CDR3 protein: CASRIGTENTEAFF
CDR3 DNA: TGTGCCAGCAGAATCGGGACAGAGAACACTGAAGCTTTCTTT

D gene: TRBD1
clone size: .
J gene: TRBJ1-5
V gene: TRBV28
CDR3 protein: CASSFPTTGASNQPQHF
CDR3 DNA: TGTGCCAGCAGTTTCCCAACCACAGGGGCAAGCAATCAGCCCCAGCATTTT

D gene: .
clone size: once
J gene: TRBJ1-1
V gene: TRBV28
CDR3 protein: CASSLSGGRMNTEAFF
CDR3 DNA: TGTGCCAGCAGTTTATCAGGTGGGCGCATGAACACTGAAGCTTTCTTT

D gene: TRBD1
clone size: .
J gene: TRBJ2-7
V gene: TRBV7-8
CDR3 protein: CASSLSGGSYEQYF
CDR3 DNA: TGTGCCAGCAGCTTATCAGGGGGTTCCTACGAGCAGTACTTC

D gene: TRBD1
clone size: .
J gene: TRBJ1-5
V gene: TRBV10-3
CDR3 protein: CAISGQGGNQPQHF
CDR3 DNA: TGTGCCATCAGTGGACAGGGCGGCAATCAGCCCCAGCATTTT

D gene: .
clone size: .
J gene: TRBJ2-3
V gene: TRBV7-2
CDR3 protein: CASSLGGQSTDTQYF
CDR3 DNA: TGTGCCAGCAGCTTAGGTGGACAAAGCACAGATACGCAGTATTTT

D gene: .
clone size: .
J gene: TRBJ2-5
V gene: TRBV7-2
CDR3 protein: CASSLRSGEETQYF
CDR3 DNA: TGTGCCAGCAGCTTACGGTCAGGAGAAGAGACCCAGTACTTC

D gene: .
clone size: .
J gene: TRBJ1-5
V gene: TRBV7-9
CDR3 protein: CASSFDLDTKPQHF
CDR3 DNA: TGTGCCAGCAGCTTTGACCTAGACACCAAGCCCCAGCATTTT

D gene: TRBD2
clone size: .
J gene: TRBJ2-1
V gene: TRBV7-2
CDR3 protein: CASSTLAGDHRIEQFF
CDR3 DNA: TGTGCCAGCAGCACACTAGCGGGGGACCATAGGATTGAGCAGTTCTTC

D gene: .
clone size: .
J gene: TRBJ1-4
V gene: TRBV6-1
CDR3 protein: CASSDNLGPTNEKLFF
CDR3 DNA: TGTGCCAGCAGTGACAACTTGGGACCAACTAATGAAAAACTGTTTTTT

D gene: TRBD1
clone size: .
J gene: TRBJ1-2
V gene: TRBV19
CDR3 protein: CASSTGTGWGYGYTF
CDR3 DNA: TGTGCCAGTAGTACCGGGACAGGTTGGGGCTATGGCTACACCTTC

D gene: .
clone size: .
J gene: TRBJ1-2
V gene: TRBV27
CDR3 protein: CASSWQGTYGYTF
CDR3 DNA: TGTGCCAGCAGTTGGCAGGGGACCTATGGCTACACCTTC

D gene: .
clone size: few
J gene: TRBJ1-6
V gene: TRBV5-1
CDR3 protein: CASSLEQAWNSPLHF
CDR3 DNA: TGCGCCAGCAGCTTGGAGCAGGCTTGGAATTCACCCCTCCACTTT

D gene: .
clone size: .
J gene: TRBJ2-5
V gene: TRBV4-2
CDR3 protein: CASSQEITGGSWWETQYF
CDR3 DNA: TGTGCCAGCAGCCAAGAGATTACGGGGGGCTCGTGGTGGGAGACCCAGTACTTC

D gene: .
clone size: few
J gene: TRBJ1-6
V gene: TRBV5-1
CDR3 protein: CASSLSAGLLNSPLHF
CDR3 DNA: TGCGCCAGCAGCTTGTCCGCAGGATTACTAAATTCACCCCTCCACTTT

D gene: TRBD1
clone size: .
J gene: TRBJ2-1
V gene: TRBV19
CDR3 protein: CASSPRQGFYNEQFF
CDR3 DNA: TGTGCCAGTAGTCCTAGACAGGGCTTCTACAATGAGCAGTTCTTC

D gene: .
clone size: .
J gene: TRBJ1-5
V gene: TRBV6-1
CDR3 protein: CASSASGTGIPLGNQPQHF
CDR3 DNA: TGTGCCAGCAGTGCTTCCGGCACAGGGATCCCTCTTGGCAATCAGCCCCAGCATTTT

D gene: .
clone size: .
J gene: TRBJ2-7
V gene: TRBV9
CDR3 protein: CASSVDPTGREQYF
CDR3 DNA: TGTGCCAGCAGCGTAGACCCCACAGGGCGCGAGCAGTACTTC

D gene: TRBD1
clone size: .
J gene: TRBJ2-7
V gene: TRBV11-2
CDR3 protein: CASSRTGQLYEQYF
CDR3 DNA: TGTGCCAGCAGCCGAACGGGACAGCTTTACGAGCAGTACTTC

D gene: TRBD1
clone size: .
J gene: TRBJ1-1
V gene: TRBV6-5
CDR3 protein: CATRPGGTANTEAFF
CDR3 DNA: TGTGCCACCCGGCCAGGCGGGACAGCAAACACTGAAGCTTTCTTT

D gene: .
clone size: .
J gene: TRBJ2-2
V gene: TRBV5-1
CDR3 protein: CASSFREINTGELFF
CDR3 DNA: TGCGCCAGCAGCTTCAGGGAAATAAACACCGGGGAGCTGTTTTTT

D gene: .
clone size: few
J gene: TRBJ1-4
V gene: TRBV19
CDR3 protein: CASSITATNEKLFF
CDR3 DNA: TGTGCCAGTAGTATCACAGCAACTAATGAAAAACTGTTTTTT

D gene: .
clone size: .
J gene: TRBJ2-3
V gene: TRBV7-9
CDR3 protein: CASSRRIGGTDTQYF
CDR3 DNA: TGTGCCAGCAGCCGTCGAATAGGGGGCACAGATACGCAGTATTTT

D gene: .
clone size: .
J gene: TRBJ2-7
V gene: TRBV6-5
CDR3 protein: CASSSRPDSSYEQYF
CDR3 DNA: TGTGCCAGCAGTTCCCGCCCGGACAGTTCCTACGAGCAGTACTTC

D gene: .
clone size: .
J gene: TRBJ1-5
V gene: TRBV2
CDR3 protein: CASNGGPGGNQPQHF
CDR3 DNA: TGTGCCAGCAACGGGGGGCCGGGTGGCAATCAGCCCCAGCATTTT

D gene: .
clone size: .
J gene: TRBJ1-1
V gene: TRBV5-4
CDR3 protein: CASSLVGGANTEAFF
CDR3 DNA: TGTGCCAGCAGCTTGGTCGGGGGGGCAAACACTGAAGCTTTCTTT

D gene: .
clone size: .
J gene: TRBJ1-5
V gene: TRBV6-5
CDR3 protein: CASRQYEPQHF
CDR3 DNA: TGTGCCAGCAGGCAATATGAGCCCCAGCATTTT

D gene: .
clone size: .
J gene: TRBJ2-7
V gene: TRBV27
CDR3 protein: CASSPVSPSYEQYF
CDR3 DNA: TGTGCCAGCAGCCCTGTCTCACCATCCTACGAGCAGTACTTC

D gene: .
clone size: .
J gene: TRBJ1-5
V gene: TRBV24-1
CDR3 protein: CATSDPLGADSNQPQHF
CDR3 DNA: TGTGCCACCAGTGATCCTTTGGGGGCCGACAGCAATCAGCCCCAGCATTTT

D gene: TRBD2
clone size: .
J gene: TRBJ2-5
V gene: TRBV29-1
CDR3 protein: CSVRLAGLPQETQYF
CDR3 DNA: TGCAGCGTCAGACTAGCGGGGCTCCCCCAAGAGACCCAGTACTTC

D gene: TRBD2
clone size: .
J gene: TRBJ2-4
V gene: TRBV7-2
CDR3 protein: CASSVPSGHIQYF
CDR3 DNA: TGTGCCAGCAGCGTGCCTAGCGGTCACATTCAGTACTTC

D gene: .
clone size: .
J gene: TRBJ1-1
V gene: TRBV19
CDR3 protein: CASTGGGRAEAFF
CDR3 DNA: TGTGCCAGTACCGGGGGGGGACGAGCTGAAGCTTTCTTT

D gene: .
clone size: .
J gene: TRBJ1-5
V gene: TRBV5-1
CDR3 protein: CASSLAVGQPQHF
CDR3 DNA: TGCGCCAGCAGCTTGGCCGTTGGTCAGCCCCAGCATTTT

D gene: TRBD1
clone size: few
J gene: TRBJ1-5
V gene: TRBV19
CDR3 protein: CASSSQGDQPQHF
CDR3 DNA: TGTGCCAGTAGTTCACAGGGGGATCAGCCCCAGCATTTT

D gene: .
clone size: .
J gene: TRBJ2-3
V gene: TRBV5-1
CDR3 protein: CASSLEQKTDTQYF
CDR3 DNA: TGCGCCAGCAGCTTGGAACAGAAAACAGATACGCAGTATTTT

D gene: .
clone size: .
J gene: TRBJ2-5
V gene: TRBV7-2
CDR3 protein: CASSLRLAQETQYF
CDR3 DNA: TGTGCCAGCAGCTTAAGGTTAGCACAAGAGACCCAGTACTTC

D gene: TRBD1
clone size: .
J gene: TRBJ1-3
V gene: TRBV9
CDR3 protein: CASSVDRDSGNTIYF
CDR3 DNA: TGTGCCAGCAGCGTCGACAGGGACTCTGGAAACACCATATATTTT

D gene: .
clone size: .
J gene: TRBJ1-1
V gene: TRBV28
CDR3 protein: CASSFLSTMNTEAFF
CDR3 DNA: TGTGCCAGCAGTTTCCTCAGTACAATGAACACTGAAGCTTTCTTT

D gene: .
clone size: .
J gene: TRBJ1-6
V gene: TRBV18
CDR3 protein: CASSQAALNSPLHF
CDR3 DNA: TGTGCCAGCTCCCAAGCGGCCCTAAATTCACCCCTCCACTTT